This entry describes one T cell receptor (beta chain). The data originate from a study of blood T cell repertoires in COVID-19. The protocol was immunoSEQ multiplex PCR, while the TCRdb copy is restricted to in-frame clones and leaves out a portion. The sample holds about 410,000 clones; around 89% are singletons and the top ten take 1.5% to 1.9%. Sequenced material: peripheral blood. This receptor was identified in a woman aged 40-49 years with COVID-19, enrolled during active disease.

The CDR3 is CASSFREDRANEQFF. The DNA of the CDR3 is TGTGCCAGCAGTTTCCGAGAGGACAGGGCGAATGAGCAGTTCTTC. This sequence joins TRBV7-9 and TRBJ2-1, with 8 bases matching TRBD1. Germline V lookup: CDR1 SEHNR, CDR2 FQNEAQ (reference sequence). This CDR3 is 15 amino acids long. V shed 6 bases, J shed 7 bases, and the junction held 11 bases outside the gene matches.